Listed below are T cell receptor beta chains from one sample, sequenced in a study of PD-1 blockade in classical Hodgkin lymphoma. The data were produced by immunoSEQ multiplex PCR, yet TCRdb's version contains in-frame clones alone and is incomplete. The profile shows about 93,000 clones, roughly 73% of them singletons. The sequenced sample was peripheral blood mononuclear cells (PBMCs), obtained before the fourth cycle of nivolumab. The receptors here all came from a human donor with classical Hodgkin lymphoma. The CDR3 runs from the conserved cysteine through the conserved F or W. The order of the fields is V gene, J gene, D gene, CDR3 protein. A D gene is named only where the DNA matches it firmly.

>TRBV10-3|TRBJ2-2|-
CAISESKVGGPGELFF
>TRBV28|TRBJ2-3|-
CASRPTASTDTQYF
>TRBV2|TRBJ2-7|TRBD2
CASRTGLAYEQYF
>TRBV5-1|TRBJ2-3|-
CASSLGLFITDTQYF
>TRBV18|TRBJ1-5|-
CASSPGQHSNQPQHF
>TRBV5-6|TRBJ2-7|-
CASSPTTRTYEQYF
>TRBV11-2|TRBJ1-2|-
CASSLRWQGKAF
>TRBV9|TRBJ1-2|TRBD1
CASSVAPAGGREGYTF
>TRBV18|TRBJ2-7|TRBD2
CASSASGFMEQYF
>TRBV6-1|TRBJ2-5|-
CASSELETQYF